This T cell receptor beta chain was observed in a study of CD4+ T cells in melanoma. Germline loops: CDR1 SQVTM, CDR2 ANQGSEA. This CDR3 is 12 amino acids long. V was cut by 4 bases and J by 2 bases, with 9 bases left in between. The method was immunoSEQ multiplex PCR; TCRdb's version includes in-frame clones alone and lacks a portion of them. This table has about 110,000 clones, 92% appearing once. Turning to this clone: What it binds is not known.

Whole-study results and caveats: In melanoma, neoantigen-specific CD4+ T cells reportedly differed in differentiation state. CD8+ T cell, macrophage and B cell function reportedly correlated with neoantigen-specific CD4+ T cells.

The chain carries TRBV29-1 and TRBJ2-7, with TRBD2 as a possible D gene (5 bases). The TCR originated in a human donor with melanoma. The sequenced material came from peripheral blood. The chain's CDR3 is CSVGGAAYEQYF. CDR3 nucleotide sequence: TGCAGCGTTGGGGGAGCGGCCTACGAGCAGTACTTC.